This T cell receptor (beta chain) stems from a study of read filtering for tumor transcriptome and immune sequencing. This library used approximately 390 ng RNA and molecular barcoded adaptors spanning alpha/delta and beta/gamma chains. TCRdb processed the reads anew with MiXCR; each CDR3 protein has one entry. The table includes about 130,000 distinct CDR3 sequences, 10% to 15% detected once. This CDR3 is 13 amino acids long. The V gene lost 3 bases and the J gene lost 2 bases, with 7 bases spanning the gap. The germline V gene has CDR1 ENHRY and CDR2 SYGVKD. This clonotype was seen at least ten times.

The sequence was obtained from a donor aged 40 or older with multiple myeloma. The sequenced material came from a population of CD138-negative cells sorted from bone marrow. The gene calls are TRBV10-3 and TRBJ1-1; no clear D gene. CDR3 amino acids: CAISDPVNTEAFF. The CDR3, as DNA: TGTGCCATCAGTGACCCAGTTAACACTGAAGCTTTCTTT.